Each of the 9 T cell receptor beta chains below was sequenced from the same sample in a study of shared clonotypes between healthy human individuals. Naive-designated CD8 cells lacked CD45RO, were positively enriched for CCR7, and omitted terminally differentiated effector memory CD45RA+ cells. Assay: immunoSEQ multiplex PCR; the TCRdb copy retains only in-frame clones and omits some. The data hold 550,000 to 750,000 clones, with around 90% observed a single time. The specimen sequenced was naive CD8+ T cells sorted from blood. The receptors come from a man younger than 45 in good health.

This clone was recorded at least ten times. The V gene is TRBV5-4, the J gene TRBJ2-7, with TRBD1 identical over 10 bases. Germline-derived CDR1 and CDR2 are SGHNT and YYREEE (reference sequence). The CDR3 runs 15 residues. V lost 4 bases, J lost 2 bases, and 6 bases stayed unmatched. The CDR3 protein is CASSNPGQGTYEQYF. Here the CDR3 DNA reads TGTGCCAGCAGCAACCCGGGACAGGGGACCTACGAGCAGTACTTC.

This rearrangement joins TRBV4-3 to TRBJ1-3; no reliable D call. The length of the CDR3 is 15 residues. Looked up from germline, CDR1 is LGHNA and CDR2 is YSLEER. Trimming shortened V by 0 bases and J by 0 bases, and 6 bases separated the two germline ends. The CDR3: CASSQDRDSGNTIYF. The CDR3 nucleotides read TGCGCCAGCAGCCAAGACCGAGACTCTGGAAACACCATATATTTT.

This sequence joins TRBV7-9 and TRBJ2-7; TRBD2 is a possible D gene (5 bases). CDR1 is SEHNR, CDR2 FQNEAQ, per germline (reference sequence). V lost 4 bases to trimming and J lost 6 bases, with 7 bases between them. The CDR3 is 11 amino acids. CDR3 DNA sequence: TGTGCCAGCAGCTGGGGAGTCGAGCAGTACTTC. Translation gives CASSWGVEQYF.

CDR3 nucleotides: TGTGCCAGCAGTCCGAAAGCCTGGCCGGGGACCCAGTACTTC. Protein: CASSPKAWPGTQYF. The chain has TRBV27 and TRBJ2-5; no firm D call. Trimming stripped 5 bases from V and 7 bases from J, with 17 bases between. The CDR3 has 14 residues. CDR1 is MNHEY and CDR2 is SMNVEV in the germline V gene (reference sequence).

The chain has TRBV13 and TRBJ2-1, with D possibly TRBD1 on 6 matching bases. The CDR3 runs to 16 residues. Trimming removed 0 bases from V and 1 base from J, with 10 bases in between. Germline V CDR1 and CDR2: PRHDT, FYEKMQ (reference sequence). The CDR3 protein is CASSLGTGDSYNEQFF. The CDR3 DNA reads TGTGCCAGCAGCTTAGGGACAGGCGATTCCTACAATGAGCAGTTCTTC.

This clone was counted a single time. This chain links TRBV7-3 with TRBJ2-3; the match to TRBD2 covers 7 bases. The V gene end was trimmed by 0 bases and the J gene end by 2 bases; junction bases not matched to a gene: 5. Germline CDR1 and CDR2: SGHTA and FQGTGA. This CDR3 contains 16 residues. Here the CDR3 DNA reads TGTGCCAGCAGCTTAACGTCCCGGGACTACACAGATACGCAGTATTTT. This sequence encodes CASSLTSRDYTDTQYF.

This chain connects TRBV7-6 to TRBJ2-2; 10 nucleotides line up with TRBD2. The CDR3 is 16 residues long. Germline CDR1 reads SGHVS; CDR2 reads FNYEAQ. V was pared by 4 bases and J by 5 bases, with 7 bases of the junction left unmatched. The CDR3: CASSSLPSGSTGELFF. The CDR3 DNA is TGTGCCAGCAGCTCCCTTCCTAGCGGGAGTACCGGGGAGCTGTTTTTT.

The V call is TRBV6-5, the J call TRBJ1-5, with D perhaps matching TRBD1 (5 bases). Trimming removed 0 bases at V and 6 bases at J, with 9 bases between. The CDR3 is 14 amino acids. The germline V gene encodes CDR1 MNHEY and CDR2 SVGAGI. The CDR3 spells CASSYSGHLQPQHF. As DNA, the CDR3 is TGTGCCAGCAGTTACTCCGGACATCTTCAGCCCCAGCATTTT.

J is TRBJ1-1 and V is TRBV14; D gene ambiguous. Germline loops: CDR1 SGHDN, CDR2 FVKESK. The CDR3 sequence is 16 residues long. V lost 4 bases and J 0 bases, leaving 15 bases between the germline ends. Here the CDR3 DNA reads TGTGCCAGCAGCCGAGGACCCTGGAAATTGAACACTGAAGCTTTCTTT. Translation: CASSRGPWKLNTEAFF.